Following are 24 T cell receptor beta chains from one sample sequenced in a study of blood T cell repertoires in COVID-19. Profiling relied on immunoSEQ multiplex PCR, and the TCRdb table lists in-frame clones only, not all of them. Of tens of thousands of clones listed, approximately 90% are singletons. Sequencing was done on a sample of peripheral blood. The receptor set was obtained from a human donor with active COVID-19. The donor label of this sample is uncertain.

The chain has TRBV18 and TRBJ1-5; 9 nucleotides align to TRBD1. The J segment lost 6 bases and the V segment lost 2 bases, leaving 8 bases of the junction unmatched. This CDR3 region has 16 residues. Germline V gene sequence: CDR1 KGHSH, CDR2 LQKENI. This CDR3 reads CASSPSGTGITQPQHF. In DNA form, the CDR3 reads TGTGCCAGCTCACCATCCGGGACAGGGATAACTCAGCCCCAGCATTTT. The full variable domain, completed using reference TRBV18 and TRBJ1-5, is NAGVMQNPRHLVRRRGQEARLRCSPMKGHSHVYWYRQLPEEGLKFMVYLQKENIIDESGMPKERFSAEFPKEGPSILRIQQVVRGDSAAYFCASSPSGTGITQPQHFGDGTRLSIL.

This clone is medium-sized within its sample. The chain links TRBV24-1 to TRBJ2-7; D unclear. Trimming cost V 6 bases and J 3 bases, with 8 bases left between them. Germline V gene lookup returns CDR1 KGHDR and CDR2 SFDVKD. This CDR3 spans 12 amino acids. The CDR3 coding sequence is TGTGCCACCAGTAATGGCGGCTACGAGCAGTACTTC. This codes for CATSNGGYEQYF.

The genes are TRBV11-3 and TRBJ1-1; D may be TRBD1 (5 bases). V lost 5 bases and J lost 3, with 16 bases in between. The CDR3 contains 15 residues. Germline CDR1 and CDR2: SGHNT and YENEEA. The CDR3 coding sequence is TGTGCCAGCAGCCCCTACGGGGGGGTCGACACTGAAGCTTTCTTT. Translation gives CASSPYGGVDTEAFF.

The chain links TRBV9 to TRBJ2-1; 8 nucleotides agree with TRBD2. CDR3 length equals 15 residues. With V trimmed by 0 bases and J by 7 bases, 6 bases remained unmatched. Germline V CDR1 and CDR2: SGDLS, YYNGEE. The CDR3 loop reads CASSVDGRDLNEQFF. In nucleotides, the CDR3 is TGTGCCAGCAGCGTAGACGGGAGGGACCTTAATGAGCAGTTCTTC.

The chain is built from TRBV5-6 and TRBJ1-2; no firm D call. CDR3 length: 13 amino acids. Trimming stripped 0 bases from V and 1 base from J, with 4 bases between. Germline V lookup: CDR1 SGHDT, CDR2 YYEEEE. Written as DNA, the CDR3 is TGTGCCAGCAGCTTGGCCAGTAACTATGGCTACACCTTC. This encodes CASSLASNYGYTF.

CDR3 coding DNA: TGTGCCAGCAGTCCGGCCGGGACCCAGGGAGGCTACGAGCAGTACTTC. Translating gives CASSPAGTQGGYEQYF. The V gene is TRBV6-6, the J gene TRBJ2-7, with D maybe TRBD2 (6 bases). The CDR3 runs 16 residues. Germline CDR1 reads MNHNY; CDR2 reads SVGAGI (reference sequence). The germline V and J ends were trimmed by 5 bases and 3 bases, with 20 bases remaining between them.

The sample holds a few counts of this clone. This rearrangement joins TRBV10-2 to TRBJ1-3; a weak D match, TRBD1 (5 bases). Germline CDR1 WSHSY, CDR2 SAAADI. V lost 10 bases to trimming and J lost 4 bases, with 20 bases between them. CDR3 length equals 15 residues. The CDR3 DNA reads TGCGCCACCAATCCGTCCCCAGGACAAGGAAACACCATATATTTT. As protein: CATNPSPGQGNTIYF.

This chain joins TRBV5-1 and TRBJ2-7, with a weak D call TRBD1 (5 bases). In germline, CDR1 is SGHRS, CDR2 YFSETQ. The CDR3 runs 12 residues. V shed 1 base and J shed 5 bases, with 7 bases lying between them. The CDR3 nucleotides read TGCGCCAGCAGCTTGTCCAGGGACGAGCAGTACTTC. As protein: CASSLSRDEQYF. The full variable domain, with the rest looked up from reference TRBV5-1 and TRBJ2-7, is KAGVTQTPRYLIKTRGQQVTLSCSPISGHRSVSWYQQTPGQGLQFLFEYFSETQRNKGNFPGRFSGRQFSNSRSEMNVSTLELGDSALYLCASSLSRDEQYFGPGTRLTVT.

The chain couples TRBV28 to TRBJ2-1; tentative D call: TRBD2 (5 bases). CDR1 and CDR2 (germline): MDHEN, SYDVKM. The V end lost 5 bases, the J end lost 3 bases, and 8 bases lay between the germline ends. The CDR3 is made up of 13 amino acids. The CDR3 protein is CASSSGSYNEQFF. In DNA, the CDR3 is TGTGCCAGCAGTAGCGGAAGCTACAATGAGCAGTTCTTC.

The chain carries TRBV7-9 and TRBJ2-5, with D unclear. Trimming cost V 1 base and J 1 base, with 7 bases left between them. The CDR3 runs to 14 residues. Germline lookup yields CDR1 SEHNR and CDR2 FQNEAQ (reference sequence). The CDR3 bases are TGTGCCAGCAGCTTAGGGGCAGCCCAAGAGACCCAGTACTTC. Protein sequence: CASSLGAAQETQYF. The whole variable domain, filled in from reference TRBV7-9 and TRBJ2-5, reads DTGVSQNPRHKITKRGQNVTFRCDPISEHNRLYWYRQTLGQGPEFLTYFQNEAQLEKSRLLSDRFSAERPKGSFSTLEIQRTEQGDSAMYLCASSLGAAQETQYFGPGTRLLVL.

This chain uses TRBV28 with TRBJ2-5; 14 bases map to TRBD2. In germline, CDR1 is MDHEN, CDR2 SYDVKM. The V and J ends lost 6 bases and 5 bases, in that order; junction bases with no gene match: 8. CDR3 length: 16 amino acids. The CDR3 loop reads CASSRLAGGPGETQYF. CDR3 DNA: TGTGCCAGCAGCAGACTAGCGGGAGGGCCGGGGGAGACCCAGTACTTC.

CDR3 DNA sequence: TGTGCCAGCAGCCCTGGCCGGGTCGGAGAAAAACTGTTTTTT. Protein product: CASSPGRVGEKLFF. The chain couples TRBV5-4 to TRBJ1-4; D gene uncertain. Trimming left V 4 bases short and J 8 bases short, with 15 bases between. Per the germline V gene, CDR1 is SGHNT and CDR2 is YYREEE (reference sequence). CDR3 length: 14 residues.

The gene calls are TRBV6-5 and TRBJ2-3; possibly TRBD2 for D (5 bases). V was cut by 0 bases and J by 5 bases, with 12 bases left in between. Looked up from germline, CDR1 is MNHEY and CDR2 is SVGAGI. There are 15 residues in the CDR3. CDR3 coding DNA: TGTGCCAGCAGTTACTCGCGGGTGACTTTAGATACGCAGTATTTT. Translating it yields CASSYSRVTLDTQYF.

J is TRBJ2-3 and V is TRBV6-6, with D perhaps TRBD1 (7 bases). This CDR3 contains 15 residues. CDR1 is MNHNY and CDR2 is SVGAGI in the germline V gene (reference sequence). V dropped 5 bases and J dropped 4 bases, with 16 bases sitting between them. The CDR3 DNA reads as TGTGCCAGCAGTGGACTACAGGGGCGATCAGATACGCAGTATTTT. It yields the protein CASSGLQGRSDTQYF.

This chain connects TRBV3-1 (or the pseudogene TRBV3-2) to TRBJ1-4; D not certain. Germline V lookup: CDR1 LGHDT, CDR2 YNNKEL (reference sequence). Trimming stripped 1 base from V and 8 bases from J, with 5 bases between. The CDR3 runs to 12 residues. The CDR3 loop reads CASSQVREKLFF. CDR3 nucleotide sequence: TGTGCCAGCAGCCAAGTCCGGGAAAAACTGTTTTTT.

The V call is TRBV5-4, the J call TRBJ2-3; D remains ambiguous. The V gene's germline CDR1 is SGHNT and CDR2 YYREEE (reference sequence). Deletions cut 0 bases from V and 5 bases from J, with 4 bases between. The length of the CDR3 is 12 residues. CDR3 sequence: CASSLGRDTQYF. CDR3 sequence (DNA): TGTGCCAGCAGCTTGGGTAGAGATACGCAGTATTTT.

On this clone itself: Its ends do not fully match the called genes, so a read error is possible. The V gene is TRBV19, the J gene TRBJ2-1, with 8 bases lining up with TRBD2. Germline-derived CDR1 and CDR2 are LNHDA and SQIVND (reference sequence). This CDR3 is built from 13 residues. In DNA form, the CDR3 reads TGTGCCAGTAGTATATCAGCGGGAGTGGGTGAGGTCTTC. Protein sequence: CASSISAGVGEVF.

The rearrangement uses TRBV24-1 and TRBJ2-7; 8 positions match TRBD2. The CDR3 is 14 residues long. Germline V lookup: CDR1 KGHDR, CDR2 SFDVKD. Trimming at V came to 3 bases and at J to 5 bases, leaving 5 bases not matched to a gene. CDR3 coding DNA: TGTGCCACCAGTGATCCGGGACTAGGTGACGAGCAGTACTTC. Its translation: CATSDPGLGDEQYF.

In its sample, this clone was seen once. Here the CDR3 reads CASSSSLDSSPVLEQYF. The CDR3 bases are TGTGCCAGCAGCTCCTCCTTGGACAGTTCCCCAGTTCTGGAGCAGTACTTC. V usage is TRBV7-9 and J usage is TRBJ2-7, with D possibly being TRBD1 (6 bases). V lost 4 bases, J lost 7 bases, and 26 bases lay in between. The CDR3 is made up of 17 amino acids. Germline V gives CDR1 SEHNR, CDR2 FQNEAQ (reference sequence).

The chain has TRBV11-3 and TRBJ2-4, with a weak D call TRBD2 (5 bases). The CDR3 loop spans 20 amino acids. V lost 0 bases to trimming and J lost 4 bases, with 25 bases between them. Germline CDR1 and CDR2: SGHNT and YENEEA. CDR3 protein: CASSLEFGSEAIGQKNIQYF. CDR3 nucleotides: TGTGCCAGCAGCTTAGAGTTTGGGTCGGAGGCAATAGGGCAGAAAAACATTCAGTACTTC.

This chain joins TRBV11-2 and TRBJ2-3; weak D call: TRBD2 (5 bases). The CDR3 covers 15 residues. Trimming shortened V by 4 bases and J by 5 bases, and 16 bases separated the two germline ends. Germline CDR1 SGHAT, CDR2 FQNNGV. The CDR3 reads CASSWNGGSLDTQYF. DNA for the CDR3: TGTGCCAGCAGCTGGAACGGAGGATCGTTAGATACGCAGTATTTT.

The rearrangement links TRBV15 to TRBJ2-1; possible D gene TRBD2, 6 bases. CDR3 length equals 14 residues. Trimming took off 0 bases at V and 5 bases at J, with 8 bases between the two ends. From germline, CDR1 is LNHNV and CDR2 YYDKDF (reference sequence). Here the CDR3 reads CATSRESSDNEQFF. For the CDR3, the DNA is TGTGCCACCAGCAGAGAATCTAGCGACAATGAGCAGTTCTTC.

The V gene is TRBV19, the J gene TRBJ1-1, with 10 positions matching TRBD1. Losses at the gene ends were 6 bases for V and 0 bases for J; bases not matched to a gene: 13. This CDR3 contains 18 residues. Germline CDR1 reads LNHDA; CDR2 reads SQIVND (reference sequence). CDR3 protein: CASRGPPGQGILNTEAFF. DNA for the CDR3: TGTGCCAGTAGAGGCCCCCCGGGACAGGGGATCTTGAACACTGAAGCTTTCTTT.

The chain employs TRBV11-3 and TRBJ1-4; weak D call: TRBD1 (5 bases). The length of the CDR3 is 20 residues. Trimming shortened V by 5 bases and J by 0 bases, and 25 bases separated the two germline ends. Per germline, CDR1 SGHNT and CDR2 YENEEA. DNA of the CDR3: TGTGCCAGCAGCCTTGGGGGGGGACGGACGCAAATTGCAACTAATGAAAAACTGTTTTTT. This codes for CASSLGGGRTQIATNEKLFF.